A selection of T cell receptor beta chains follows, all from one sample in a study of T-cell memory formation after mild COVID-19. TCRdb analysed the 5' RACE reads with MiXCR anew, one entry per CDR3 protein. The data show hundreds of thousands of distinct CDR3 sequences, 15% seen once. The specimen was PBMCs or a T cell subset sorted from them (not recorded which). The receptors originated from an adult woman who had mild COVID-19 (a few samples of this study predate the infection). Cell type and time point are not known. Each CDR3 is given with its conserved first and last residue. The order of the fields is CDR3 length, D gene, clone size, V gene, J gene, CDR3 DNA, CDR3 protein. The D gene is left open where the match is weak. For some rows the clone size is stated as once, few or many, or as a class when expanded; others skip it.

13	NA	NA	TRBV3-1	TRBJ2-7	TGTGCCAGCAGCCACTGGACCTCCTACGAGCAGTACTTC	CASSHWTSYEQYF
15	NA	NA	TRBV15	TRBJ2-5	TGTGCCACCAGCAGAGGGACAGACCCGGGAGAGACCCAGTACTTC	CATSRGTDPGETQYF
15	NA	NA	TRBV2	TRBJ1-3	TGTGCCAGCAAGGCGAAATACCTCTCTGGAAACACCATATATTTT	CASKAKYLSGNTIYF
13	NA	few	TRBV29-1	TRBJ1-5	TGCAGCGTTGGCATCGATAGCAATCAGCCCCAGCATTTT	CSVGIDSNQPQHF
15	TRBD1	NA	TRBV9	TRBJ1-5	TGTGCCAGCAGCGTTGGCAGGGGGCCGAATCAGCCCCAGCATTTT	CASSVGRGPNQPQHF
14	NA	few	TRBV5-1	TRBJ2-7	TGCGCCAGCAGCTCCATCCGGGACGGCTACGAGCAGTACTTC	CASSSIRDGYEQYF
14	NA	many	TRBV15	TRBJ2-7	TGTGCCACCAGCAGCGGGCAGAAAGACTACGAGCAGTACTTC	CATSSGQKDYEQYF
16	TRBD2	NA	TRBV7-9	TRBJ2-1	TGTGCCAGCGGACTAGCGGGGGCCCTCTTGTACAATGAGCAGTTCTTC	CASGLAGALLYNEQFF
14	TRBD1	few	TRBV29-1	TRBJ2-2	TGCAGCGTGGTCACAGGGGTCGCGAGCGGGGAGCTGTTTTTT	CSVVTGVASGELFF
13	NA	few	TRBV29-1	TRBJ1-1	TGCAGCGTTGACTGGGACGTCAACACTGAAGCTTTCTTT	CSVDWDVNTEAFF
17	TRBD1	NA	TRBV20-1	TRBJ1-5	TGCAGTGGACGCCCCCGGGACAGGGGATACAGCAATCAGCCCCAGCATTTT	CSGRPRDRGYSNQPQHF
12	NA	few	TRBV10-3	TRBJ1-2	TGTGCCACCACCGGGGGGGCCTATGGCTACACCTTC	CATTGGAYGYTF
13	NA	NA	TRBV29-1	TRBJ2-7	TGCAGCGTTTCAGGGGGGCGATTCTACGAGCAGTACTTC	CSVSGGRFYEQYF
17	TRBD1	NA	TRBV7-8	TRBJ1-1	TGTGCCAGCAGCCTCCGACTCGACAGGGAGATGAACACTGAAGCTTTCTTT	CASSLRLDREMNTEAFF
17	TRBD2	NA	TRBV3-1	TRBJ2-2	TGTGCCAGCAGCCATGATATCCTAGCGGGAGACACCGGGGAGCTGTTTTTT	CASSHDILAGDTGELFF
15	NA	NA	TRBV21-1	TRBJ1-6	TGTGCCAGCCCGCTGGGTTTCCCGAGGGCTTCACCCCTCCACTTT	CASPLGFPRASPLHF
12	NA	NA	TRBV30	TRBJ2-2	TGTGCCTGGAGTCGTGACACCGGGGAGCTGTTTTTT	CAWSRDTGELFF
14	TRBD2	few	TRBV20-1	TRBJ2-5	TGCAGTGCTACGCTAGCGGGAGGGACTGAGACCCAGTACTTC	CSATLAGGTETQYF
15	NA	NA	TRBV5-6	TRBJ2-2	TGTGCCAGCAGCTTGGACTGGATGAACACCGGGGAGCTGTTTTTT	CASSLDWMNTGELFF
15	TRBD1	few	TRBV7-8	TRBJ1-5	TGTGCCAGCAGCTACTCCGGGACAGCGTCCCAGCCCCAGCATTTT	CASSYSGTASQPQHF
16	NA	NA	TRBV5-1	TRBJ1-1	TGCGCCAGCAGCTTGAGGAGGGCGGGGATGAACACTGAAGCTTTCTTT	CASSLRRAGMNTEAFF
15	NA	NA	TRBV5-6	TRBJ1-5	TGTGCCAGCAGCTTGGTTGGGGGTAGCAATCAGCCCCAGCATTTT	CASSLVGGSNQPQHF
15	TRBD1	few	TRBV5-1	TRBJ2-1	TGCGCCAGCAGCTTGGGGGGACAGACCCTCAATGAGCAGTTCTTC	CASSLGGQTLNEQFF
14	NA	NA	TRBV9	TRBJ1-1	TGTGCCAGCAGCCCTAATTATCTGAACACTGAAGCTTTCTTT	CASSPNYLNTEAFF
15	NA	many	TRBV10-3	TRBJ1-6	TGTGCCATCAGTGAGTGGGGGGAGGTCATTCCACCCCTCCACTTT	CAISEWGEVIPPLHF
11	TRBD2	NA	TRBV11-3	TRBJ2-1	TGTGCCAGCAGCTTAGAGGGAGGGAAGTTCTTC	CASSLEGGKFF
16	NA	few	TRBV6-5	TRBJ1-2	TGTGCCAGCAGTCCCTTAGGGGGGGCGAGACCTTATGGCTACACCTTC	CASSPLGGARPYGYTF
15	TRBD1	many	TRBV7-9	TRBJ2-1	TGTGCCAGCAGCCACCGGGACAGTCGATACAATGAGCAGTTCTTC	CASSHRDSRYNEQFF
15	TRBD1	few	TRBV5-1	TRBJ1-1	TGCGCCAGCAGCTCACCGGGACAGCCGAACACTGAAGCTTTCTTT	CASSSPGQPNTEAFF
15	NA	NA	TRBV6-6	TRBJ1-1	TGTGCCAGCCGGGAGGGAACAAAGATGAACACTGAAGCTTTCTTT	CASREGTKMNTEAFF
15	TRBD1	NA	TRBV10-3	TRBJ2-5	TGTGCCATCAGTGAGGGGACAGGGGGATTGGAGACCCAGTACTTC	CAISEGTGGLETQYF
14	NA	NA	TRBV30	TRBJ1-1	TGTGCCTGGAGTCACCAGGGGTATCAGAGTGAAGCTTTCTTT	CAWSHQGYQSEAFF
16	NA	NA	TRBV27	TRBJ2-1	TGTGCCAGCAGTCCGGGCAACTACCGAGGTTACAATGAGCAGTTCTTC	CASSPGNYRGYNEQFF
14	NA	few	TRBV12-3/TRBV12-4	TRBJ1-2	TGTGCCAGCAGTTCCGGGGCCCGGGACTATGGCTACACCTTC	CASSSGARDYGYTF
13	NA	NA	TRBV18	TRBJ2-2	TGTGCCAGCTCACCAAGGAGTCCCGGGGAGCTGTTTTTT	CASSPRSPGELFF
13	NA	NA	TRBV30	TRBJ2-7	TGTGCCTGGAGCCGGGGGACTCCCTACGAGCAGTACTTC	CAWSRGTPYEQYF
15	TRBD1	NA	TRBV4-1	TRBJ1-1	TGCGCCAGCAGCCAAGAACCAGGGGGTAACACTGAAGCTTTCTTT	CASSQEPGGNTEAFF
15	NA	few	TRBV7-9	TRBJ2-3	TGTGCCAGCAGCCTAACAGGGGGGGTCGCAGATACGCAGTATTTT	CASSLTGGVADTQYF